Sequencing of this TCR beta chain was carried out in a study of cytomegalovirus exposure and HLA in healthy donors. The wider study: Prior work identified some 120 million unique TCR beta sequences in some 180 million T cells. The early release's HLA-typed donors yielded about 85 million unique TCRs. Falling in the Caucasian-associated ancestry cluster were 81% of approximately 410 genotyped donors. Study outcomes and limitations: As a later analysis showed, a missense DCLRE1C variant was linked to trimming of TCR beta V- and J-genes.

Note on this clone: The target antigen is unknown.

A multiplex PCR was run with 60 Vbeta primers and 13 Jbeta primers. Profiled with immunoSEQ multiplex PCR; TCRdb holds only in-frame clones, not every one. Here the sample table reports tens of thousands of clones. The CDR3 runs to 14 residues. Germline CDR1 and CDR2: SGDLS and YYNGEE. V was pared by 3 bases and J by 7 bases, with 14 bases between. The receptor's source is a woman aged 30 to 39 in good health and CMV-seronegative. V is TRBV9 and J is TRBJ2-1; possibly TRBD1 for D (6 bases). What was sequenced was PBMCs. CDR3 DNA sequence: TGTGCCAGCAGCGCTACAAACAGGGATAATGAGCAGTTCTTC. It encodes CASSATNRDNEQFF.